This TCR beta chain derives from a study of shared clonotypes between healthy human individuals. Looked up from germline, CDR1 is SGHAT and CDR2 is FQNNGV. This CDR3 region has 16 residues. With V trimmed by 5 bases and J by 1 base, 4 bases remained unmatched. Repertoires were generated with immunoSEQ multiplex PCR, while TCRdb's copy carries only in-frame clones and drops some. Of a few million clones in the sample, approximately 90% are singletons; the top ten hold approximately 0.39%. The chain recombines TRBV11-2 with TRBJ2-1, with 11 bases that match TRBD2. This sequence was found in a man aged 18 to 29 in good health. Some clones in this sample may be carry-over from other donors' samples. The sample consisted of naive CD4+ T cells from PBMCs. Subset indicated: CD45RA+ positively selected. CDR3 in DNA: TGTGCCAGCAGCCTTAGACTAGCGGGGTCCTACAATGAGCAGTTCTTC. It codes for CASSLRLAGSYNEQFF.